This entry lists 5 T cell receptor beta chains sequenced from one sample in a study of T-cell memory formation after mild COVID-19. Via MiXCR, TCRdb re-called the 5' RACE reads, giving one row per CDR3 protein. The table lists 350,000 to 450,000 distinct CDR3 sequences, under 30% of them singletons. The sequenced sample consisted of PBMCs or a T cell subset sorted from them (not recorded which). The receptors were sampled from an adult woman who had mild COVID-19 (a few samples of this study predate the infection). Cell type and time point are not known.

V gene TRBV7-9 combines with J gene TRBJ1-3; 7 nucleotides match TRBD1. CDR1 is SEHNR and CDR2 is FQNEAQ in the germline V gene (reference sequence). Trimming at V came to 5 bases and at J to 2 bases, leaving 9 bases not matched to a gene. The CDR3 spans 16 residues. CDR3 sequence reads: CASSQSQGLAGNTIYF. CDR3 sequence (DNA): TGTGCCAGCAGCCAATCACAGGGGCTCGCTGGAAACACCATATATTTT.

This clonotype was observed a few times. This chain joins TRBV15 and TRBJ2-5, with a possible D match to TRBD1 (5 bases). This CDR3 has 15 amino acids. V was cut by 0 bases and J by 5 bases, with 13 bases left in between. CDR1 and CDR2 (germline): LNHNV, YYDKDF (reference sequence). As DNA, the CDR3 is TGTGCCACCAGCAGAGATGGCAGGGCGAGTGAGACCCAGTACTTC. Translation: CATSRDGRASETQYF.

CDR3 amino acids: CASSLVAGTSYEQYF. CDR3 DNA sequence: TGTGCCAGCAGCTTGGTGGCGGGGACCTCCTACGAGCAGTACTTC. The chain employs TRBV5-4 and TRBJ2-7; perhaps TRBD2 as D (6 bases). The V end was cut by 0 bases, the J end by 0 bases, with 10 bases between. CDR1 and CDR2 from the germline V gene are SGHNT and YYREEE (reference sequence). CDR3 length equals 15 residues.

In this sample, this clonotype turned up many times. The chain carries TRBV9 and TRBJ2-1; TRBD1 might be the D (7 bases). Germline V gene data show CDR1 as SGDLS and CDR2 as YYNGEE. Trimming took 0 bases from V and 3 from J, leaving 22 bases between them. There are 19 residues in the CDR3. In DNA form, the CDR3 reads TGTGCCAGCAGCGTAGCAGGGGGTGGTAGCGGTGAACTCTACAATGAGCAGTTCTTC. It codes for CASSVAGGGSGELYNEQFF.

The CDR3 DNA sequence: TGTGCCACCAGCAGGGCCCTCACCGAGACCCAGTACTTC. Amino acid sequence: CATSRALTETQYF. This chain joins TRBV15 and TRBJ2-5; no clear D gene. Trimming removed 3 bases at V and 5 bases at J, with 10 bases between. The CDR3 is made up of 13 amino acids. Per germline, CDR1 LNHNV and CDR2 YYDKDF (reference sequence).